This T cell receptor (beta chain) was identified in a study of blood T cells in healthy people across ages. In regard to this clonotype: An end of the junction does not agree with germline; a read error may underlie this.

Primers used in a second PCR of about 6 to 11 cycles were a sample-barcoded 5' primer and a J-beta primer mix. Per-sample output comprised a minimum of 3 million paired-end reads containing CDR3. A single record per CDR3 protein comes from TCRdb applying MiXCR to the 5' RACE reads. The sample carries more than 450,000 distinct CDR3 sequences, about a quarter recorded once. This CDR3 comprises 13 residues. Separately, the same data were catalogued under a study of T cells of mothers and their children.

The source is a boy aged 2-15 years in good health. Sequenced input: blood. This chain joins TRBV12-3 or TRBV12-4 and TRBJ2-3; D call uncertain. The CDR3 loop reads CASKIPARDTQCF. In nucleotides, the CDR3 is TGTGCCAGCAAAATCCCAGCGAGAGATACGCAGTGTTTT.